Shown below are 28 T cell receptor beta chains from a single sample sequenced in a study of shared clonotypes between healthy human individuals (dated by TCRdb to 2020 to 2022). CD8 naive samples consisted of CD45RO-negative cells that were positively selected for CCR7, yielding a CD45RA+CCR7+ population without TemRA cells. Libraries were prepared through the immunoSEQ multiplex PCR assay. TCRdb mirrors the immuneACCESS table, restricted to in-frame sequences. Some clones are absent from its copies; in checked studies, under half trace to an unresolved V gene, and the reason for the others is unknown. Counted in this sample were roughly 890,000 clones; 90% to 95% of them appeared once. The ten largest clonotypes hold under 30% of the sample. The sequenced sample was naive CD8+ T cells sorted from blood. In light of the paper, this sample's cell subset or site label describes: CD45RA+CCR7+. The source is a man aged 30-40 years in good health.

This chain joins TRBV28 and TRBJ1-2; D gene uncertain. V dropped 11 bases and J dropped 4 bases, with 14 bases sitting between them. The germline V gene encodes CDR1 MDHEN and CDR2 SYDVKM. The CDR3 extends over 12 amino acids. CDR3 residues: CAGLKLGYGYTF. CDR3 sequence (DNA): TGTGCCGGTCTCAAACTGGGCTATGGCTACACCTTC.

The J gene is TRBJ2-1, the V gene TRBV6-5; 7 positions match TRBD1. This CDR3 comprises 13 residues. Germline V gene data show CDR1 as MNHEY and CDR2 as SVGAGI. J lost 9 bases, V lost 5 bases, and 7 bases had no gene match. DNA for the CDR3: TGTGCCAGCAGTATAGACAGGGCGGTTGAGCAGTTCTTC. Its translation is CASSIDRAVEQFF.

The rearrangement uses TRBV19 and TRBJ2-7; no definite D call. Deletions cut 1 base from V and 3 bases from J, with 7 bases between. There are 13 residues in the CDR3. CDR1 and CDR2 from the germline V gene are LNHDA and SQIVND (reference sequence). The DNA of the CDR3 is TGTGCCAGTAGTATAGTTCCGAACTACGAGCAGTACTTC. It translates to CASSIVPNYEQYF. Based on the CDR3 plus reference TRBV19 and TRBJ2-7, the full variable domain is DGGITQSPKYLFRKEGQNVTLSCEQNLNHDAMYWYRQDPGQGLRLIYYSQIVNDFQKGDIAEGYSVSREKKESFPLTVTSAQKNPTAFYLCASSIVPNYEQYFGPGTRLTVT.

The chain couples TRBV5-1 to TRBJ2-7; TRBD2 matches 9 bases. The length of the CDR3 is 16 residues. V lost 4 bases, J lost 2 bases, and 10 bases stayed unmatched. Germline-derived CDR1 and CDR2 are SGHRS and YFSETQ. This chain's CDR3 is CASSENEREATYEQYF. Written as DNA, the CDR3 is TGCGCCAGCAGCGAAAACGAGCGGGAGGCAACCTACGAGCAGTACTTC.

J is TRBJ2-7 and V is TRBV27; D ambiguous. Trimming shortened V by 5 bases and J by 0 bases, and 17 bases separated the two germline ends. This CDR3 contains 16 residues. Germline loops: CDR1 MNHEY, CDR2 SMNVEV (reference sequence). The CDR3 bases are TGTGCCAGCAGTCCCATGGACCCGTGGAGCTCCTACGAGCAGTACTTC. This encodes CASSPMDPWSSYEQYF.

The CDR3 sequence: CASSPTSGKRPPPQYF. The CDR3 DNA reads as TGTGCCAGCAGTCCGACTAGCGGGAAAAGACCCCCCCCGCAGTATTTT. The rearrangement joins TRBV28 to TRBJ2-3; 11 bases match TRBD2. The germline CDR1 and CDR2 sequences are MDHEN and SYDVKM. The CDR3 spans 16 residues. The junction had 14 bases not matched to a gene; V was cut back by 5 bases and J by 10 bases.

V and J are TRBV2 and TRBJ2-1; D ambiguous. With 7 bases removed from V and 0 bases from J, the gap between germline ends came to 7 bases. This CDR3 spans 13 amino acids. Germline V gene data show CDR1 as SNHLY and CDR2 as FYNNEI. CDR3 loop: CASIGGSYNEQFF. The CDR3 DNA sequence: TGTGCCAGCATCGGTGGCTCCTACAATGAGCAGTTCTTC.

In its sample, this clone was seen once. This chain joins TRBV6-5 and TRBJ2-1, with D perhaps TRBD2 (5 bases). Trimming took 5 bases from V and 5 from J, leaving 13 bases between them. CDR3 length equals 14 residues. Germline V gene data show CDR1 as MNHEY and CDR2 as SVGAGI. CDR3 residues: CASSTTSFHNEQFF. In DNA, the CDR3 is TGTGCCAGCAGTACTACTAGTTTCCACAATGAGCAGTTCTTC.

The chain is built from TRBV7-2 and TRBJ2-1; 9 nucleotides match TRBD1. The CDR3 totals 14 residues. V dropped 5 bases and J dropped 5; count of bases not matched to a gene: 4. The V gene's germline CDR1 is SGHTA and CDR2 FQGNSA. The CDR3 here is CASSINRGHNEQFF. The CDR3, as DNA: TGTGCCAGCAGCATAAACAGGGGGCACAATGAGCAGTTCTTC.

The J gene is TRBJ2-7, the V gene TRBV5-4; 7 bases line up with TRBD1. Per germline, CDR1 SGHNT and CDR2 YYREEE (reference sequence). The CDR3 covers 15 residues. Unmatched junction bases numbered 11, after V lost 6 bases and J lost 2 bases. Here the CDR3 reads CASTPTNRGPYEQYF. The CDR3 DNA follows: TGTGCCAGCACACCCACCAACAGGGGCCCCTACGAGCAGTACTTC.

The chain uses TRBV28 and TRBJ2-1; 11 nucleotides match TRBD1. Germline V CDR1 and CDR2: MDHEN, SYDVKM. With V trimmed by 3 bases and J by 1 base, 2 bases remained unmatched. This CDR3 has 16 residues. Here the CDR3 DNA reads TGTGCCAGCAGTTTGGGACAGGGGGGGTCCTACAATGAGCAGTTCTTC. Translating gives CASSLGQGGSYNEQFF.

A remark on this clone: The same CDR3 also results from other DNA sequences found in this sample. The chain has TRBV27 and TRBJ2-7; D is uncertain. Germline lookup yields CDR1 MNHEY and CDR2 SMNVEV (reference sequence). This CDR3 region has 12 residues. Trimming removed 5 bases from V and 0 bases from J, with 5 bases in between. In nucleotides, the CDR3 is TGTGCCAGCAGTCCCAACTCCTACGAGCAGTACTTC. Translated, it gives CASSPNSYEQYF.

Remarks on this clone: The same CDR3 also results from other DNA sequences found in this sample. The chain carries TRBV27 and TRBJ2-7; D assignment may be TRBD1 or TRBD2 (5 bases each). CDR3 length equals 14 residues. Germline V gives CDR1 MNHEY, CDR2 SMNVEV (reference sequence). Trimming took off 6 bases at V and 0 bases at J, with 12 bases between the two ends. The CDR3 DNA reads TGTGCCAGCAGCGGGACGGCTAGCTCCTACGAGCAGTACTTC. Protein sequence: CASSGTASSYEQYF.

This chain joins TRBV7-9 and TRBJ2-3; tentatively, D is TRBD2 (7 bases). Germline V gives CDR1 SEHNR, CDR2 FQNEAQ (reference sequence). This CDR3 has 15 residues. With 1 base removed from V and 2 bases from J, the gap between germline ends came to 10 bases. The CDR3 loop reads CASSLEGGDTDTQYF. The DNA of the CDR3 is TGTGCCAGCAGCTTAGAAGGGGGGGACACAGATACGCAGTATTTT.

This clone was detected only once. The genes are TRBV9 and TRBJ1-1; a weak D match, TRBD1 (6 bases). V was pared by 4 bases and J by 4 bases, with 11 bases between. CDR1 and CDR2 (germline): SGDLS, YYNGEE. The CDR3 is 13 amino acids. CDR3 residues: CASSPGVGTEAFF. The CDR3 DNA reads TGTGCCAGCAGCCCAGGGGTTGGCACTGAAGCTTTCTTT.

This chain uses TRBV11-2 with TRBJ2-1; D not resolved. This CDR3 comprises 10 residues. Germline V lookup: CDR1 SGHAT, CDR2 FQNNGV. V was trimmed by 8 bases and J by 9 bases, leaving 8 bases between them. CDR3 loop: CASSRGEQFF. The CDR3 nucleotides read TGTGCCAGCTCCCGAGGTGAGCAGTTCTTC.

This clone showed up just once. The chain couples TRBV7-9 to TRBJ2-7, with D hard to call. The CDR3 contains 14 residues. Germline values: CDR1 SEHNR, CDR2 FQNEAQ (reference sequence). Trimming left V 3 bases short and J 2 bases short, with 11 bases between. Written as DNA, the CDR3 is TGTGCCAGCAGCTTCCCTAGTAGGGCCTACGAGCAGTACTTC. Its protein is CASSFPSRAYEQYF.

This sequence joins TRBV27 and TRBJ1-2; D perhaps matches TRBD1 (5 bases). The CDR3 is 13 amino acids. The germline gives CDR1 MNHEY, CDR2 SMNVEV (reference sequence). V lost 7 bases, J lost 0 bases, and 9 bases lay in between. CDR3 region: CASKMTANYGYTF. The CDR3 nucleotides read TGTGCCAGCAAGATGACAGCTAACTATGGCTACACCTTC.

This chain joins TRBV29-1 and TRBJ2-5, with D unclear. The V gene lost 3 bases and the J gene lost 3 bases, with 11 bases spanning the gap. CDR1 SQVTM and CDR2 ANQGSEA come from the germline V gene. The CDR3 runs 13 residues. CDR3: CSVDPVAEETQYF. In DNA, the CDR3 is TGCAGCGTTGACCCGGTCGCAGAAGAGACCCAGTACTTC.

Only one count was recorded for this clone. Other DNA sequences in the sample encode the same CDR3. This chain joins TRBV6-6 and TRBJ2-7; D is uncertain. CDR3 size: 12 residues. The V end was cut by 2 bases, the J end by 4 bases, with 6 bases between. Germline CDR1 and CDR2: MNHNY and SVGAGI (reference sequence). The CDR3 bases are TGTGCCAGCAGTTACGAAGATTACGAGCAGTACTTC. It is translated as CASSYEDYEQYF.

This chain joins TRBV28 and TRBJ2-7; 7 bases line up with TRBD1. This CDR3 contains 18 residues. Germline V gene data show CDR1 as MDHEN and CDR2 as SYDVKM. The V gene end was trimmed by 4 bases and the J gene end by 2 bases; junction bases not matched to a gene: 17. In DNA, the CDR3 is TGTGCCAGCAGTTCCACAATGACGCTACAGGGGCCGGCCTACGAGCAGTACTTC. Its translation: CASSSTMTLQGPAYEQYF.

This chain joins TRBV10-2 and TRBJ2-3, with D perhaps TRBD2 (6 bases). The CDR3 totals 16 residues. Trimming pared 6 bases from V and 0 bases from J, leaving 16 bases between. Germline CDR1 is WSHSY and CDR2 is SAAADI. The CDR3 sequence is CASSLGSVASTDTQYF. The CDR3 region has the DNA TGCGCCAGCAGCCTCGGGAGTGTGGCTAGCACAGATACGCAGTATTTT.

The CDR3 coding sequence is TGTGCCAGCAGTGATCCGCGGGAGGCCGTGGGTAATGAGCAGTTCTTC. Its translation is CASSDPREAVGNEQFF. The chain uses TRBV2 and TRBJ2-1; 8 nucleotides match TRBD2. CDR3 length equals 16 residues. The V gene's germline CDR1 is SNHLY and CDR2 FYNNEI. V lost 3 bases, J lost 7 bases, and 11 bases stayed unmatched.

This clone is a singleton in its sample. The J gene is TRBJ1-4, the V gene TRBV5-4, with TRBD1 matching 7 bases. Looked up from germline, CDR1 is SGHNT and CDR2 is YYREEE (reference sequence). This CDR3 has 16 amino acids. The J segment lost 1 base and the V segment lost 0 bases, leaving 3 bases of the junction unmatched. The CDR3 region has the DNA TGTGCCAGCAGCTTGGGTCAGGGGGAAACTAATGAAAAACTGTTTTTT. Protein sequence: CASSLGQGETNEKLFF. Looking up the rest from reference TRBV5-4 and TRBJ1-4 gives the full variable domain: ETGVTQSPTHLIKTRGQQVTLRCSSQSGHNTVSWYQQALGQGPQFIFQYYREEENGRGNFPPRFSGLQFPNYSSELNVNALELDDSALYLCASSLGQGETNEKLFFGSGTQLSVL.

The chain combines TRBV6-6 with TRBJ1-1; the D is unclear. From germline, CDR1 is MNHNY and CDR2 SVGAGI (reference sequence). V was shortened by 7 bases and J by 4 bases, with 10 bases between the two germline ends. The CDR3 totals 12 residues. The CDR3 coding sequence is TGTGCCAGCAAGTTGATGCGCACTGAAGCTTTCTTT. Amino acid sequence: CASKLMRTEAFF.

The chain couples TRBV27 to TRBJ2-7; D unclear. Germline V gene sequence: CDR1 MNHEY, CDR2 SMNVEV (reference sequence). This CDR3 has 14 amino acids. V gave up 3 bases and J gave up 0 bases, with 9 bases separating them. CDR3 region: CASSFKGDSYEQYF. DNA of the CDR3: TGTGCCAGCAGTTTCAAAGGTGACTCCTACGAGCAGTACTTC.

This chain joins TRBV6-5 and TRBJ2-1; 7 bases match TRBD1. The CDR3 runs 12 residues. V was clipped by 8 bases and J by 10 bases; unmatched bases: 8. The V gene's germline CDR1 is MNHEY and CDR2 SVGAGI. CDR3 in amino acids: CASWGQNKEQFF. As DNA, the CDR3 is TGTGCCAGCTGGGGACAGAATAAGGAGCAGTTCTTC.

The CDR3 sequence: CASSSSGTGSYEQYF. CDR3 DNA: TGTGCCAGCAGCTCTTCCGGGACAGGGTCCTACGAGCAGTACTTC. The V gene is TRBV5-6, the J gene TRBJ2-7; 9 nucleotides agree with TRBD1. The ends lost 3 bases at V and 1 base at J; junction bases unmatched: 5. Germline V gene data show CDR1 as SGHDT and CDR2 as YYEEEE. This CDR3 comprises 15 residues.